This passage covers 14 T cell receptor beta chains from one sample sequenced in a study of blood T cell repertoires in COVID-19. This table comes from immunoSEQ multiplex PCR, and its TCRdb copy is limited to in-frame clones, with some not included. The sample holds hundreds of thousands of clones, nearly 90% seen once. The sample comprised peripheral blood. The origin of the receptors is a man aged 18 to 30 with active or convalescent COVID-19.

This clone was picked up one time. The chain carries TRBV7-9 and TRBJ1-6; D gene ambiguous. The germline gives CDR1 SEHNR, CDR2 FQNEAQ (reference sequence). Trimming left V 5 bases short and J 7 bases short, with 18 bases between. CDR3 length: 16 amino acids. The CDR3 protein is CASSDVGGSGNSPLHF. As DNA, the CDR3 is TGTGCCAGCAGCGATGTGGGCGGGTCGGGGAATTCACCCCTCCACTTT.

The V and J genes are TRBV9 and TRBJ1-3; no clear D gene. There are 13 residues in the CDR3. Germline V CDR1 and CDR2: SGDLS, YYNGEE. V lost 4 bases and J lost 0, with 5 bases in between. CDR3 in amino acids: CASSPGSGNTIYF. The CDR3 DNA follows: TGTGCCAGCAGCCCCGGCTCTGGAAACACCATATATTTT. Supplemented by reference TRBV9 and TRBJ1-3, the full variable domain reads DSGVTQTPKHLITATGQRVTLRCSPRSGDLSVYWYQQSLDQGLQFLIQYYNGEERAKGNILERFSAQQFPDLHSELNLSSLELGDSALYFCASSPGSGNTIYFGEGSWLTVV.

The chain couples TRBV11-2 to TRBJ2-5, with D possibly being TRBD2 (5 bases). V lost 0 bases and J lost 7, with 9 bases in between. This CDR3 region has 13 residues. The germline gives CDR1 SGHAT, CDR2 FQNNGV. The CDR3 spells CASSLDGVGTQYF. Written as DNA, the CDR3 is TGTGCCAGCAGCTTAGACGGGGTGGGGACCCAGTACTTC.

The V call is TRBV6-1, the J call TRBJ1-5; D ambiguous. CDR1 is MNHNS, CDR2 SASEGT, per germline. Trimming removed 0 bases from V and 3 bases from J, with 12 bases in between. There are 16 residues in the CDR3. CDR3 sequence (DNA): TGTGCCAGCAGTGAAGCGCGGTGGCAAGTCAATCAGCCCCAGCATTTT. This sequence encodes CASSEARWQVNQPQHF.

The rearrangement links TRBV7-3 to TRBJ2-5, with a tentative D call TRBD1 (5 bases). There are 15 residues in the CDR3. Per the germline V gene, CDR1 is SGHTA and CDR2 is FQGTGA. V was cut by 3 bases and J by 0 bases, with 11 bases left in between. CDR3 loop: CASSLVATDQETQYF. CDR3 DNA sequence: TGTGCCAGCAGCTTGGTGGCGACAGACCAAGAGACCCAGTACTTC.

Only one count was recorded for this clone. The chain carries TRBV28 and TRBJ1-4; 8 bases are a match to TRBD1. CDR3 length equals 14 residues. The junction had 10 bases not matched to a gene; V was cut back by 4 bases and J by 12 bases. Germline values: CDR1 MDHEN, CDR2 SYDVKM. The DNA for the CDR3 is TGTGCCAGCAGTTCCTCCGGACAGGGTCGCGAACTGTTTTTT. Residues: CASSSSGQGRELFF.

The CDR3 nucleotides are TGCAGCGTTGGTAGGGGGTCGGCTACTGAAGCTTTCTTT. Protein sequence: CSVGRGSATEAFF. The J gene is TRBJ1-1, the V gene TRBV29-1; D may be TRBD1 (6 bases). The V gene lost 4 bases and the J gene lost 5 bases, with 14 bases spanning the gap. The germline V gene has CDR1 SQVTM and CDR2 ANQGSEA. CDR3 size: 13 residues.

Ten or more counts support this clone. The chain couples TRBV5-1 to TRBJ1-3; perhaps TRBD1 as D (6 bases). CDR1 and CDR2 from the germline V gene are SGHRS and YFSETQ. The CDR3 loop spans 17 amino acids. Trimming stripped 0 bases from V and 0 bases from J, with 13 bases between. In DNA form, the CDR3 reads TGCGCCAGCAGCTTGGCGTCGGTCAGGGGCTCTGGAAACACCATATATTTT. This gives the protein CASSLASVRGSGNTIYF.

The chain has TRBV5-1 and TRBJ1-2; 7 bases align to TRBD1. This CDR3 spans 16 amino acids. Germline CDR1 is SGHRS and CDR2 is YFSETQ. The V gene end was trimmed by 0 bases and the J gene end by 6 bases; junction bases not matched to a gene: 11. The CDR3 loop is CASSLVGDSWGDGYTF. CDR3 coding DNA: TGCGCCAGCAGCTTGGTCGGGGACAGCTGGGGGGATGGCTACACCTTC.

The J gene is TRBJ2-2, the V gene TRBV5-1; 7 bases are a match to TRBD2. The CDR3 is made up of 18 amino acids. In germline, CDR1 is SGHRS, CDR2 YFSETQ. The V and J ends lost 4 bases and 0 bases, in that order; junction bases with no gene match: 12. CDR3 residues: CASSAYPGRQPNTGELFF. In DNA, the CDR3 is TGCGCCAGCAGCGCATACCCCGGGAGGCAGCCGAACACCGGGGAGCTGTTTTTT.

The chain carries TRBV9 and TRBJ1-2, with 7 bases aligning to TRBD1. CDR3 length: 15 residues. Germline V gives CDR1 SGDLS, CDR2 YYNGEE. V dropped 4 bases and J dropped 2; count of bases not matched to a gene: 8. The CDR3 nucleotides are TGTGCCAGCAGCTCCAAAGTAGGGGGCAACTATGGCTACACCTTC. This sequence encodes CASSSKVGGNYGYTF.

The gene calls are TRBV5-6 and TRBJ1-2; maybe TRBD1 (5 bases). This CDR3 has 14 residues. Trimming left V 3 bases short and J 4 bases short, with 13 bases between. Germline loops: CDR1 SGHDT, CDR2 YYEEEE. Here the CDR3 reads CASSSQTVSYGYTF. DNA of the CDR3: TGTGCCAGCAGCTCGCAGACAGTCTCCTATGGCTACACCTTC.

V gene TRBV6-2 or TRBV6-3 combines with J gene TRBJ1-4, with D unclear. Germline CDR1 and CDR2: MNHEY and SVGEGT. The CDR3 sequence is 18 residues long. V lost 6 bases to trimming and J lost 0 bases, with 20 bases between them. This CDR3 reads CASRPWETGVATNEKLFF. CDR3 nucleotides: TGTGCCAGCAGACCTTGGGAGACCGGAGTTGCAACTAATGAAAAACTGTTTTTT.

This clone has ten or more counts. The chain recombines TRBV19 with TRBJ2-5; 9 nucleotides align to TRBD2. There are 15 residues in the CDR3. Trimming removed 6 bases from V and 1 base from J; junction bases left unmatched: 6. In germline, CDR1 is LNHDA, CDR2 SQIVND (reference sequence). The CDR3 region has the DNA TGTGCCAGTAGCGCGACTAGCGGAACCCAAGAGACCCAGTACTTC. Protein product: CASSATSGTQETQYF.